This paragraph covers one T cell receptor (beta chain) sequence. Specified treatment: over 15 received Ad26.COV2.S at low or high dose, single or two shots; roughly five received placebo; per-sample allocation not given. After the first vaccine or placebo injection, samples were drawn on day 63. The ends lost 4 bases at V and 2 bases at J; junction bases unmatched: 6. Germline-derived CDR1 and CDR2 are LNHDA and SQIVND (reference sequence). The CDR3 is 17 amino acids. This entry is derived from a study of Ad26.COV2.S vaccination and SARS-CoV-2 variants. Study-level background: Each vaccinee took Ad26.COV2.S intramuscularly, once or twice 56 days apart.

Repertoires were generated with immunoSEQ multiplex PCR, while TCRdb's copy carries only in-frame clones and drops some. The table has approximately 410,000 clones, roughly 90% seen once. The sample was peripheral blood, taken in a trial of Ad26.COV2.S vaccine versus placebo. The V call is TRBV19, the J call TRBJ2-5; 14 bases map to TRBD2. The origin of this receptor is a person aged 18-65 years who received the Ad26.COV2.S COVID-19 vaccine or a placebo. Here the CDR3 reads CASSNGLAGGYQETQYF. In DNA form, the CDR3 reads TGTGCCAGTAGTAACGGACTAGCGGGGGGCTATCAAGAGACCCAGTACTTC.